This T cell receptor beta chain was retrieved from a study of cytomegalovirus exposure and HLA in healthy donors. Turning to the study itself: Of the donors genotyped, approximately 400 in all, 75% to 85% fell in the Caucasian-associated ancestry cluster.

Germline CDR1 is MNHNS and CDR2 is SASEGT. The CDR3 has 14 amino acids. The V and J ends lost 6 bases and 2 bases respectively, with 14 bases between them. The primer mix had 60 Vbeta and 13 Jbeta primers. Assay: immunoSEQ multiplex PCR; the TCRdb copy retains only in-frame clones and omits some. Of 150,000 to 200,000 clones in the sample, approximately 81% were seen once. These donors counted as nominally healthy when sampled, but unrecorded immune exposures were likely. The TCR originated in a man between 50 and 59 years old in good health and CMV-seropositive. Sequencing used PBMCs. The rearrangement uses TRBV6-1 and TRBJ2-7; D unresolved. Here the CDR3 DNA reads TGTGCCAGCAGAACTGCAGACATGACCTACGAGCAGTACTTC. Residues: CASRTADMTYEQYF.